This TCR beta chain was captured by sequencing in a study of blood T cell repertoires in COVID-19. The germline CDR1 and CDR2 sequences are SQVTM and ANQGSEA. The CDR3 covers 17 residues. Losses at the gene ends were 5 bases for V and 1 base for J; bases not matched to a gene: 13. This clone was observed a few times. Original processing methods: Cell counts per sample came from amplifying reference gene primers. The table came from immunoSEQ multiplex PCR; TCRdb's copy has only in-frame clones and leaves some out. V, J and clone size reflect that table, while D and trimming were determined from the DNA. The sample yields some 180,000 clones, 81% seen once.

This rearrangement joins TRBV29-1 to TRBJ2-7; 11 nucleotides align to TRBD2. The sequence derives from a woman aged 35 to 49 with COVID-19, enrolled during active disease. Material: peripheral blood. The CDR3 DNA reads as TGCAGCGTTCAAGGTATCGAGACTAGCGGGATATCCTACGAGCAGTACTTC. It encodes CSVQGIETSGISYEQYF.